The 2 T cell receptor beta chains below were found in one sample sequenced in a study of blood T cell repertoires in COVID-19. Using immunoSEQ multiplex PCR, the repertoire was profiled, and TCRdb retains in-frame clones only, with some absent. The data show over 35,000 clones, with around nine tenths seen just once and 3.5% to 5% held by the top ten. The sequenced sample was peripheral blood. The origin of the receptors is a man aged 35 to 55 with COVID-19, enrolled during active disease.

This rearrangement joins TRBV11-3 to TRBJ2-1; D is perhaps TRBD2 (6 bases). V shed 5 bases and J shed 8 bases, with 13 bases lying between them. Germline values: CDR1 SGHNT, CDR2 YENEEA. The CDR3 totals 13 residues. CDR3 loop: CASSLPPSDEQFF. The CDR3 DNA reads TGTGCCAGCAGCCTCCCCCCTAGCGATGAGCAGTTCTTC.

V gene TRBV10-1 combines with J gene TRBJ2-5, with 12 bases lining up with TRBD2. This CDR3 is 18 amino acids long. The V gene's germline CDR1 is WNHNN and CDR2 SYGVQD (reference sequence). Trimming took 0 bases from V and 4 from J; bases not matched to a gene: 9. The CDR3 DNA follows: TGCGCCAGCAGTGAGTCCGAAAGACTAGCGGGAGTGCGAGAGACCCAGTACTTC. Its translation: CASSESERLAGVRETQYF.